A single TCR beta chain is shown here with its context. This sample was taken from a study of blood T cell repertoires in COVID-19. Study-wide background: Spain, Italy and the United States supplied samples that represented acute and convalescent COVID-19. In each case, the material was cDNA or gDNA derived from T cells, B-cell-depleted T cells, or PBMCs.

Per the original data handling: Reference gene primer amplification in the assay estimated nucleated cell counts. This table comes from immunoSEQ multiplex PCR, and its TCRdb copy is limited to in-frame clones, with some not included. V and J calls and clone size are given by that table; D and trimming were obtained from the DNA. The data contain approximately 150,000 clones, roughly four fifths of them singletons. The CDR3 covers 16 residues. V was clipped by 6 bases and J by 2 bases, with 19 bases between them. Germline V CDR1 and CDR2: MNHNY, SVGAGI (reference sequence). V gene TRBV6-6 combines with J gene TRBJ1-2; D possibly corresponds to TRBD1 (6 bases). This receptor was identified in a woman older than 75 with acute or convalescent COVID-19. Sequencing was carried out using peripheral blood. The CDR3 loop is CASSQNGQSANYGYTF. DNA for the CDR3: TGTGCCAGCAGCCAAAACGGACAGAGCGCAAACTATGGCTACACCTTC.